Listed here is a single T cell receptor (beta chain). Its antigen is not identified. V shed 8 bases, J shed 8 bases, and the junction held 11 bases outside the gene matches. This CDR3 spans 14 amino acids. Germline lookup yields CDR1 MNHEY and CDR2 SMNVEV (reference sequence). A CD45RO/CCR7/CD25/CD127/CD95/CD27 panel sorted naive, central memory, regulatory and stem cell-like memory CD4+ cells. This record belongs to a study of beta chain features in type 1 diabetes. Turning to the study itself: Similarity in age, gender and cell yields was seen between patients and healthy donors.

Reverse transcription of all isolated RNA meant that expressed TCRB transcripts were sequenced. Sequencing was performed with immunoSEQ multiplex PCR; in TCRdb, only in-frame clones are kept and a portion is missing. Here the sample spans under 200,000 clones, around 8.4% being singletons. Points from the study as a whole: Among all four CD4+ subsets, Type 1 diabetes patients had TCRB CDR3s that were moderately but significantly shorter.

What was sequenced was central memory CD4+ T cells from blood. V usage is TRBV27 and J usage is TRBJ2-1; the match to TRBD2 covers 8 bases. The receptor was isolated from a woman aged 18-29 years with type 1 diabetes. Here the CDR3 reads CASAPGREVDEQFF. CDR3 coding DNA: TGTGCCAGCGCCCCGGGGCGGGAGGTGGATGAGCAGTTCTTC.